This T cell receptor beta chain was sequenced for a study of blood T cell repertoires in COVID-19. This clone was seen a single time. Produced via immunoSEQ multiplex PCR; TCRdb's table is partial and in-frame only. The sample has 150,000 to 200,000 clones, 70% to 90% seen once. The CDR3 contains 16 residues. Trimming removed 3 bases at V and 8 bases at J, with 22 bases between. Germline CDR1 DFQATT, CDR2 SNEGSKA (reference sequence). Seattle patients were enrolled while actively infected and followed longitudinally. Specimen: peripheral blood. V gene TRBV20-1 combines with J gene TRBJ1-4, with D perhaps TRBD1 (5 bases). This TCR derives from a man in his fifties or sixties with COVID-19, enrolled during active disease. For the CDR3, the DNA is TGCAGTGCTAGTAGTGTGTCGGGGGGGGATCGGGAAAAACTGTTTTTT. It translates to CSASSVSGGDREKLFF.